This T cell receptor (beta chain) was recovered during a study of blood T cell repertoires in COVID-19. TCRdb's copy holds only in-frame clones and misses some; the assay was immunoSEQ multiplex PCR. The sample has 650,000 to 800,000 clones; just under 90% are singletons. From germline, CDR1 is MNHEY and CDR2 SVGEGT. Trimming took off 0 bases at V and 2 bases at J, with 7 bases between the two ends. The CDR3 runs to 14 residues. This TCR was sampled from a woman aged 18-29 years with acute or convalescent COVID-19. The V and J genes are TRBV6-2 or TRBV6-3 and TRBJ1-2; D gene ambiguous. Material for sequencing was peripheral blood. The CDR3 protein is CASSYSAENYGYTF. CDR3 DNA sequence: TGTGCCAGCAGTTACTCAGCGGAGAACTATGGCTACACCTTC.